This TCR beta chain appears in the sequencing data of a study of cytomegalovirus exposure and HLA in healthy donors. Study-wide background: Within an early data release were about 85 million unique TCRs drawn from HLA-typed donors. Genotyping showed 81% of a few hundred donors falling in the Caucasian-associated ancestry cluster.

General study results and limits: Indistinguishable V segments, including TRBV6-2 and TRBV6-3, were excluded.

This PCR relied on a set of 60 Vbeta primers and 13 Jbeta primers. Libraries were prepared by immunoSEQ multiplex PCR; TCRdb keeps only in-frame clonotypes and omits some of them. The sample holds some 170,000 clones; approximately 80% are singletons and the top ten take about 9.6%. Remarks on this clone: Its cognate antigen is unknown.

Donors were nominally healthy when sampled, though unrecorded immune exposures were likely. CDR3 length: 16 residues. V trimming: 4 bases; J trimming: 4 bases; junction bases outside the gene matches: 8. Germline V CDR1 and CDR2: SGHRS, YFSETQ. The sequencing input was PBMCs. The clonotype originates from a man younger than 35 in good health and CMV-seropositive. V gene TRBV5-1 combines with J gene TRBJ2-2, with 9 bases lining up with TRBD1. Here the CDR3 DNA reads TGCGCCAGCAGCCCCGCGACAGGGGGGGTCACCGGGGAGCTGTTTTTT. Translated: CASSPATGGVTGELFF.